This T cell receptor (beta chain) was documented in a study of control samples from healthy donors and cancer patients (dated by TCRdb to the early 2020s). Library method: the immunoSEQ multiplex PCR assay. TCRdb's version of the immuneACCESS table is confined to in-frame rearrangements and falls short of the full clone set. An unresolved V gene accounts for under half of the shortfall where checked; the remainder is of unknown origin. This sample lists fewer than 200,000 clones; just over 90% were detected once. The ten largest clones capture 1.4% of the sample. Comment on this clone: This receptor's antigen is unknown. Base-call qualities are not available, and no considerably larger clone is one nucleotide away.

Based on the germline V gene, the CDR1 and CDR2 sequences are MNHEY and SVGAGI. Clipping removes 6 bases from V and 1 base from J, with 5 as the unmatched junction base count. Including cysteine and phenylalanine, the CDR3 has 14 amino acids. Only the CDR3 DNA stays, 42 bases, in frame from base 1. The receptor's source is a young man in good health. This receptor chain uses TRBV6-5 and TRBJ1-1; TRBD1 fits 7 bases in the junction. Sequencing was performed on blood. The CDR3: CASRPGQTNTEAFF. The nucleotide sequence is given as TGTGCCAGCAGGCCGGGACAGACGAACACTGAAGCTTTCTTT.